A selection of T cell receptor beta chains follows, all from one sample in a study of blood T cell repertoires in COVID-19. Profiling relied on immunoSEQ multiplex PCR, and the TCRdb table lists in-frame clones only, not all of them. The sample yields 200,000 to 300,000 clones, about 86% seen once. Sequencing input: peripheral blood. The receptor set was obtained from a man aged 55 to 70 with acute or convalescent COVID-19. The CDR3 runs from the conserved cysteine through the conserved F or W. Fields, in order: CDR3 protein, V gene, J gene.

CASSTPGRGSSYEQYF	TRBV28	TRBJ2-7
CASSLEGSGSTDTQYF	TRBV11-1	TRBJ2-3
CASSLSLGQRVGYTF	TRBV28	TRBJ1-2
CASNTGFANTEAFF	TRBV19	TRBJ1-1
CASSQPPPVNTIYF	TRBV3-1/TRBV3-2	TRBJ1-3
CASSLLVTDTQYF	TRBV18	TRBJ2-3
CASSSESGSNQPQHF	TRBV6-6	TRBJ1-5
CAWSVGRVNTEAFF	TRBV30	TRBJ1-1
CASSSLTGVSATNEKLFF	TRBV5-6	TRBJ1-4
CASSLRGSTGTGELFF	TRBV11-3	TRBJ2-2
CATSKGQPDTQYF	TRBV15	TRBJ2-3
CASSQDRGTDYEQYF	TRBV3-1/TRBV3-2	TRBJ2-7
CASSQGAGGADTQYF	TRBV6-4	TRBJ2-3
CASSEGHLWSSGNTIYF	TRBV6-1	TRBJ1-3
CASSISLPSYEQYF	TRBV19	TRBJ2-7